This TCR beta chain was captured by sequencing in a study of cytomegalovirus exposure and HLA in healthy donors. Findings and limits, study-wide: Donors were assumed by presence/absence analyses to have roughly uniform sequencing depth.

For this clone: Its antigen is currently unknown.

Researchers ran the PCR with 60 Vbeta and 13 Jbeta primers. Libraries were prepared by immunoSEQ multiplex PCR; TCRdb keeps only in-frame clonotypes and omits some of them. The sample's table shows over 120,000 clones. CDR1 is LNHDA, CDR2 SQIVND, per germline (reference sequence). With 1 base clipped from V and 1 base from J, the junction kept 3 bases outside the gene matches. The CDR3 sequence is 16 residues long. Material for sequencing was PBMCs. The genes are TRBV19 and TRBJ1-5; 8 bases are shared with TRBD1. The clonotype was recovered from a male donor in good health and CMV-seronegative. For the CDR3, the DNA is TGTGCCAGTAGTATAGGGACAGGGAAGAGCAATCAGCCCCAGCATTTT. It yields the protein CASSIGTGKSNQPQHF.